Listed below are T cell receptor beta chains from one sample, sequenced in a study of cytomegalovirus exposure and HLA in healthy donors. Data came from immunoSEQ multiplex PCR; TCRdb stores just in-frame clones and leaves some out. Of about 150,000 clones listed, roughly 82% were seen once; the top ten hold under 7.5%. The material sequenced was PBMCs. The origin of the receptors is a man in his fifties in good health and CMV-seropositive. Both conserved end residues are part of each CDR3. D genes are given only for firm matches. Where a row states a size, it is once, few, many or the class of an expanded clone; other rows omit it.

. | TRBD1 | TRBJ1-5 | TRBV5-1 | CASSLEGQLNQPQHF | TGCGCCAGCAGCTTGGAGGGACAGCTCAATCAGCCCCAGCATTTT
. | . | TRBJ1-1 | TRBV2 | CASIGERTMNTEAFF | TGTGCCAGCATCGGGGAACGAACGATGAACACTGAAGCTTTCTTT
. | . | TRBJ1-5 | TRBV2 | CASRGGGNQPQHF | TGTGCCAGCCGAGGGGGGGGCAATCAGCCCCAGCATTTT
. | TRBD1 | TRBJ2-1 | TRBV7-9 | CASSLGDRGSDNEQFF | TGTGCCAGCAGCTTAGGGGACAGGGGGAGTGACAATGAGCAGTTCTTC
. | . | TRBJ2-7 | TRBV11-2 | CASSLDTGSSYEQYF | TGTGCCAGCAGCTTAGATACAGGGAGCTCCTACGAGCAGTACTTC
. | TRBD2 | TRBJ2-5 | TRBV6-5 | CASSTSGARETQYF | TGTGCCAGCAGTACGAGCGGGGCACGGGAGACCCAGTACTTC
. | . | TRBJ1-2 | TRBV10-3 | CAISDPRQGTVGNYGYTF | TGTGCCATCAGTGATCCACGGCAGGGTACGGTGGGTAACTATGGCTACACCTTC
. | TRBD2 | TRBJ2-1 | TRBV6-1 | CASSDWGGEYYNEQFF | TGTGCCAGCAGTGATTGGGGGGGGGAGTACTACAATGAGCAGTTCTTC
. | . | TRBJ2-2 | TRBV9 | CASSPPLLATRVTGELFF | TGTGCCAGCAGCCCCCCCCTATTAGCGACGCGAGTCACCGGGGAGCTGTTTTTT
. | . | TRBJ1-2 | TRBV9 | CASTPLDTNYGYTF | TGTGCCAGCACCCCCTTGGACACTAACTATGGCTACACCTTC
. | . | TRBJ1-5 | TRBV21-1 | CASSNQDCSNQPQHF | TGTGCCAGCAGCAATCAGGACTGTTCCAATCAGCCCCAGCATTTT
. | . | TRBJ2-7 | TRBV5-4 | CASSLEQGGYEQYF | TGTGCCAGCAGCTTGGAGCAGGGAGGCTACGAGCAGTACTTC
. | . | TRBJ2-1 | TRBV5-1 | CASSQWSGNNNEQFF | TGCGCCAGCAGCCAGTGGTCGGGGAACAACAATGAGCAGTTCTTC
. | . | TRBJ1-2 | TRBV2 | CASRDSYGYTF | TGTGCCAGCAGGGACAGCTATGGCTACACCTTC
. | . | TRBJ1-1 | TRBV20-1 | CLFRGNTEAFF | TGCCTGTTCCGGGGGAACACTGAAGCTTTCTTT
few | TRBD1 | TRBJ1-2 | TRBV9 | CASSRSLSGGSPLGYTF | TGTGCCAGCAGCCGATCACTTTCAGGGGGCTCGCCTCTTGGCTACACCTTC
. | TRBD1 | TRBJ1-2 | TRBV5-1 | CASSLQGGQGSNGHGYTF | TGCGCCAGCAGCCTTCAAGGGGGACAGGGGTCCAATGGCCATGGCTACACCTTC
. | TRBD2 | TRBJ2-2 | TRBV5-1 | CASQGASGRPNTGELFF | TGCGCCAGCCAAGGGGCTAGCGGGAGGCCGAACACCGGGGAGCTGTTTTTT
. | . | TRBJ2-7 | TRBV5-5 | CASSLGQVGLYEQYF | TGTGCCAGCAGCTTGGGACAGGTAGGACTCTACGAGCAGTACTTC
. | . | TRBJ1-1 | TRBV10-3 | CAISLDMNTEAFF | TGTGCCATCAGTTTAGACATGAACACTGAAGCTTTCTTT
. | . | TRBJ2-2 | TRBV6-6 | CASSYLAVAATGELFF | TGTGCCAGCAGTTACTTAGCGGTTGCCGCTACCGGGGAGCTGTTTTTT